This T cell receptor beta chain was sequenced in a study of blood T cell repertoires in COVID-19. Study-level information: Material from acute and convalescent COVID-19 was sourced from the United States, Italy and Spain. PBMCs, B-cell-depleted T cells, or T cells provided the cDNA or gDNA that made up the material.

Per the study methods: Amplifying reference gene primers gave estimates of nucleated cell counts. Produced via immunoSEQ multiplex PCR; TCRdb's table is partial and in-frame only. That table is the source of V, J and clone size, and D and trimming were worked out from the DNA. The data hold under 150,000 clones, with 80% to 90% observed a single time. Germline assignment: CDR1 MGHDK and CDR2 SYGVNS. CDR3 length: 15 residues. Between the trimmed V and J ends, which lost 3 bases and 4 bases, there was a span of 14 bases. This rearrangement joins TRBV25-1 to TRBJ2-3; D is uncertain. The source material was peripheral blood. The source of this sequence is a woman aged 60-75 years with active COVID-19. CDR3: CASSDQRLGPDTQYF. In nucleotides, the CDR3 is TGTGCCAGCAGTGACCAAAGACTCGGCCCAGATACGCAGTATTTT.